The T cell receptor (beta chain) described here comes from a study of CD8 T cells in Susac syndrome. The CDR3 totals 13 residues. The V gene lost 10 bases and the J gene lost 3 bases, with 16 bases spanning the gap. The germline V gene encodes CDR1 SGHRS and CDR2 YFSETQ. cDNA came from approximately 0.5 to 1 ug RNA primed by random hexamers. A single record per CDR3 protein comes from TCRdb applying MiXCR to the immunoSEQ multiplex PCR reads. The sample lists some 130,000 distinct CDR3 sequences; around 91% were seen once. This clonotype was detected a few times. This rearrangement joins TRBV5-1 to TRBJ2-5; TRBD2 might be the D (6 bases). The sequence was collected from a human donor with multiple sclerosis. The sample was CD8+ T cells from PBMCs. CDR3 in DNA: TGCGCCTCGGGGCTAGCGAGTGAAGAGACCCAGTACTTC. Protein: CASGLASEETQYF. Full variable domain (remainder filled in from reference TRBV5-1 and TRBJ2-5): KAGVTQTPRYLIKTRGQQVTLSCSPISGHRSVSWYQQTPGQGLQFLFEYFSETQRNKGNFPGRFSGRQFSNSRSEMNVSTLELGDSALYLCASGLASEETQYFGPGTRLLVL.